This T cell receptor beta chain came from a study of blood T cell repertoires in COVID-19. The participants were between roughly 18 and 90 years old and came from under 25 US areas. This CDR3 contains 18 residues. The J segment lost 0 bases and the V segment lost 3 bases, leaving 10 bases of the junction unmatched. The V gene's germline CDR1 is DFQATT and CDR2 SNEGSKA (reference sequence). TCRdb's table, derived via immunoSEQ multiplex PCR, lists solely in-frame clones and lacks some. Of more than 250,000 clones in the sample, roughly nine tenths were seen once. Sequenced material: PBMCs or T cells enriched from blood (not recorded which). The sequence was collected from a woman in her thirties or forties who had recovered from COVID-19. The rearrangement joins TRBV20-1 to TRBJ2-5, with 13 bases aligning to TRBD2. DNA of the CDR3: TGCAGTGCTAGTTCCGGGACTAGCGGGGATAGGTACCAAGAGACCCAGTACTTC. Amino acids: CSASSGTSGDRYQETQYF.